This TCR beta chain came from a study of cytomegalovirus exposure and HLA in healthy donors. It was with 60 Vbeta and 13 Jbeta primers that the PCR ran. Generated by immunoSEQ multiplex PCR, the TCRdb table keeps only in-frame clones and is missing some. The sample carries 150,000 to 200,000 clones, around 75% recorded once. This clone appeared once. CDR1 KGHSH and CDR2 LQKENI come from the germline V gene. V lost 2 bases to trimming and J lost 7 bases; unmatched junction nucleotides: 3. The CDR3 extends over 14 amino acids. The sequenced sample was PBMCs. The source is a man aged 18 to 30 in good health and CMV-seropositive. V usage is TRBV18 and J usage is TRBJ1-4, with 8 bases lining up with TRBD1. The CDR3 bases are TGTGCCAGCTCACCAGGACAGGGAGGTGAAAAACTGTTTTTT. This codes for CASSPGQGGEKLFF.